What follows is one T cell receptor beta chain and its context. Trimming removed 6 bases from V and 0 bases from J, with 15 bases in between. This CDR3 spans 16 amino acids. Germline assignment: CDR1 MDHEN and CDR2 SYDVKM. The protocol was immunoSEQ multiplex PCR, while the TCRdb copy is restricted to in-frame clones and leaves out a portion. Of about 1.5 million clones in the sample, 95% to 99% were seen once. This specimen belongs to a study of shared clonotypes between healthy human individuals. Study in general: Each donor contributed plates that comprised three CD4 naive, three CD4 memory, two CD8 naive and one CD8 memory.

The receptor was isolated from a man aged 30 to 39 in good health. This chain joins TRBV28 and TRBJ2-1; D is tentatively TRBD1 or TRBD2 (6 bases each). Input material: naive CD4+ T cells sorted from blood. As to subset: CD45RA+ positively selected. CDR3 nucleotide sequence: TGTGCCAGCAGCCTAGGGGGACTTCGCTCCTACAATGAGCAGTTCTTC. As protein: CASSLGGLRSYNEQFF. Full variable domain (missing parts from reference TRBV28 and TRBJ2-1): DVKVTQSSRYLVKRTGEKVFLECVQDMDHENMFWYRQDPGLGLRLIYFSYDVKMKEKGDIPEGYSVSREKKERFSLILESASTNQTSMYLCASSLGGLRSYNEQFFGPGTRLTVL.